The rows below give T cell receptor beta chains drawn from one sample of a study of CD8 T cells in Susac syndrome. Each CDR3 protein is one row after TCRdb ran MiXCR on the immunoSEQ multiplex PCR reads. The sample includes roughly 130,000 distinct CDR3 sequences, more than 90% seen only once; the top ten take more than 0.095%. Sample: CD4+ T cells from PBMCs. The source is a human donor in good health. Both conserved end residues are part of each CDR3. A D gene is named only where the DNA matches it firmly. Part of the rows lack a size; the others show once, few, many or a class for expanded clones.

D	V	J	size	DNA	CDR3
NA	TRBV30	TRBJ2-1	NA	TGTGCCTGGAGTCGAGACTATGAGCAGTTCTTC	CAWSRDYEQFF
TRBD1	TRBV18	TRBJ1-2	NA	TGTGCCAGCTCACCGGGGACAGATCGGGACTACACCTTC	CASSPGTDRDYTF
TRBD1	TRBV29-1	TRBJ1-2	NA	TGCAGCGTCGCGACAGGGAACTATGGCTACACCTTC	CSVATGNYGYTF
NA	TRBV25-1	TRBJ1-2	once	TGTGCCAGCAGTGAAGGGCCAGACTATGGCTACACCTTC	CASSEGPDYGYTF
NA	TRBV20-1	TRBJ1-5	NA	TGCAGTGCCAGAGACAGTACCTATCAGCCCCAGCATTTT	CSARDSTYQPQHF
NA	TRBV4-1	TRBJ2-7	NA	TGCGCCAGCAGCCTTCCGGGACTCGGCGTATACGAGCAGTACTTC	CASSLPGLGVYEQYF
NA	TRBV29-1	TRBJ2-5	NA	TGCAGCGCCGATGGACAGCAAGAGACCCAGTACTTC	CSADGQQETQYF
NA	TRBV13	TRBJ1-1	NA	TGTGCCATCAACCGACAGCGGAGGACTGAAGCTTTCTTT	CAINRQRRTEAFF
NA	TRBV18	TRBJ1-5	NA	TGTGCCAGCTCACCAGGGAACAATCAGCCCCAGCATTTT	CASSPGNNQPQHF
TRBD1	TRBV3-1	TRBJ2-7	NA	TGTGCCAGCAGCCAAGCTGTCAGGGGGCGTTTTGACCCGTACTTC	CASSQAVRGRFDPYF
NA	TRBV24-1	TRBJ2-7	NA	TGTGCCACCAGTGATTTGTTTTTCCGAAATACCCTCCTGAGAACCCCTCTACGGGAGCAGTACTTC	CATSDLFFRNTLLRTPLREQYF
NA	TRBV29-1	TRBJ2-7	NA	TGCAGCGTTCCAGGGACCTACGAGCAGTACTTC	CSVPGTYEQYF